This is a list of T cell receptor beta chains from one sample in a study of cytomegalovirus exposure and HLA in healthy donors. Produced via immunoSEQ multiplex PCR; TCRdb's table is partial and in-frame only. Of 100,000 to 150,000 clones in the sample, about 70% are singletons; the top ten hold 13%. The sequencing input was PBMCs. The receptors come from a woman aged 55-70 years in good health and CMV-seropositive. Each CDR3 is given with its conserved first and last residue. The D gene is left open where the match is weak. Part of the rows lack a size; the others show once, few, many or a class for expanded clones.

size,length,V,D,J,DNA,CDR3
.,15,TRBV7-6,.,TRBJ2-2,TGTGCCAGCAGCCTACGGACACAGGATGCAGGGGAGCTGTTTTTT,CASSLRTQDAGELFF
.,15,TRBV2,TRBD2,TRBJ2-7,TGTGCCAGCAGTAAAGGACTAGCGGGAGAGCACGAGCAGTACTTC,CASSKGLAGEHEQYF
.,15,TRBV5-1,TRBD2,TRBJ2-3,TGCGCCAGCAGCTTGAGCGCTAGCGGGGGGAATACGCAGTATTTT,CASSLSASGGNTQYF
once,16,TRBV7-2,.,TRBJ1-1,TGTGCCAGCAGCCCGACCCCTAGGGGTGCATATACTGAAGCTTTCTTT,CASSPTPRGAYTEAFF
.,15,TRBV10-1,.,TRBJ2-1,TGCGCCAGCAGTGAGTCGGGGGCTTCGGGCGATGAGCAGTTCTTC,CASSESGASGDEQFF
.,13,TRBV29-1,.,TRBJ1-2,TGCAGCGTTGAAGATTACGGGGTCTATGGCTACACCTTC,CSVEDYGVYGYTF
few,15,TRBV19,.,TRBJ1-3,TGTGCCAGTAGTGTTTCTACCTCCTCTGGAAACACCATATATTTT,CASSVSTSSGNTIYF
few,19,TRBV6-1,.,TRBJ1-1,TGTGCCAGCAGTGAAAGATTCTATGGGCCAGGTAGAATGAACACTGAAGCTTTCTTT,CASSERFYGPGRMNTEAFF
.,11,TRBV20-1,.,TRBJ1-1,TGCAGTACCCGACAGAGCATTCAAGCTTTCTTT,CSTRQSIQAFF
few,13,TRBV27,TRBD1,TRBJ2-3,TGTGCCAGCAGACAGGGGACAGCGAATACGCAGTATTTT,CASRQGTANTQYF
.,14,TRBV5-1,.,TRBJ2-1,TGCGCCAGCAGCCCCCTCCGAGGGCGTAATGAGCAGTTCTTC,CASSPLRGRNEQFF
.,16,TRBV7-2,TRBD2,TRBJ2-7,TGTGCCAGCAGCTTAGCGACTAGCGGGTCTACCTACGAGCAGTACTTC,CASSLATSGSTYEQYF
.,16,TRBV5-4,.,TRBJ1-5,TGTGCCAGCAGCCCCGGGAGGGGGGCGAGCAATCAGCCCCAGCATTTT,CASSPGRGASNQPQHF
.,16,TRBV18,TRBD2,TRBJ2-1,TGTGCCAGCTCACCAAGTACGGGGGGGGCCGGCAATGAGCAGTTCTTC,CASSPSTGGAGNEQFF
.,13,TRBV18,TRBD1,TRBJ1-4,TGTGCCAGCTCACCCGCAGGGGGTGAAAAACTGTTTTTT,CASSPAGGEKLFF
.,15,TRBV18,.,TRBJ2-1,TGTGCCAGCTCACCGTCTAATGAGGGATCTGATCAGCAGTTCTTC,CASSPSNEGSDQQFF
once,15,TRBV4-3,TRBD2,TRBJ2-7,TGCGCCAGCAGCCAAGATAGGTGGGGGGGCTACGAGCAGTACTTC,CASSQDRWGGYEQYF
.,14,TRBV19,.,TRBJ1-3,TGTGCCAGTAGTCTTCGTAACTCTGGAAACACCATATATTTT,CASSLRNSGNTIYF
.,15,TRBV29-1,TRBD1,TRBJ1-1,TGCAGCGTCGATAAACAGGGGTCTATGAACACTGAAGCTTTCTTT,CSVDKQGSMNTEAFF
.,15,TRBV5-1,.,TRBJ2-1,TGCGCCAGCAGCCCAAGCCCCGGTGGCTACAATGAGCAGTTCTTC,CASSPSPGGYNEQFF
.,16,TRBV19,.,TRBJ2-2,TGTGCCACAAAGGACAGTTATGACGCGAACACCGGGGAGCTGTTTTTT,CATKDSYDANTGELFF
.,15,TRBV5-1,TRBD1,TRBJ2-3,TGCGCCAGCAGGGTGCAGGGGGAAAGCACAGATACGCAGTATTTT,CASRVQGESTDTQYF
few,13,TRBV7-9,.,TRBJ1-2,TGTGCCAGCAGCACTGGACAGAATGGTGGCTACACCTTC,CASSTGQNGGYTF
.,14,TRBV6-5,.,TRBJ1-2,TGTGCCAGCAGTTACAGCGGGAACTTCTATGGCTACACCTTC,CASSYSGNFYGYTF
.,16,TRBV4-1,.,TRBJ1-2,TGCGCCAGCAGCCAAGATCAGGTTAGAGCTAACTATGGCTACACCTTC,CASSQDQVRANYGYTF
.,14,TRBV5-1,TRBD1,TRBJ2-7,TGCGCCAGCAGCTTAAGACAGGGTCCAAACGAGCAGTACTTC,CASSLRQGPNEQYF
.,12,TRBV7-2,.,TRBJ2-1,TGTGCCAGCAGCTCAGCGTCCATTGAGCAGTTCTTC,CASSSASIEQFF
.,14,TRBV2,TRBD2,TRBJ2-7,TGTGCCAGCAGTCAGCGGGAGCAAGCCTACGAGCAGTACTTC,CASSQREQAYEQYF
few,15,TRBV11-1,TRBD1,TRBJ2-1,TGTGCCAGCAGCGTCAGACAGGGCTCCTACAATGAGCAGTTCTTC,CASSVRQGSYNEQFF
few,14,TRBV7-6,TRBD2,TRBJ2-7,TGTGCCAGCAGCTTAGCACTAGCGGGGGACGAGCAGTACTTC,CASSLALAGDEQYF
once,17,TRBV19,TRBD1,TRBJ1-1,TGTGCCAGTAGCCAACGACGGGACAGGGGCTTGAACACTGAAGCTTTCTTT,CASSQRRDRGLNTEAFF
.,14,TRBV15,TRBD1,TRBJ1-5,TGTGCCACCAGCCCTCGGGCAGGGGGACAGCCCCAGCATTTT,CATSPRAGGQPQHF
.,15,TRBV27,TRBD1,TRBJ2-4,TGTGCCAGCGGAACCGTCCGGGACAGGAAAAACATTCAGTACTTC,CASGTVRDRKNIQYF
.,16,TRBV4-1,TRBD2,TRBJ2-1,TGCGCCAGCAGCCAGCCCACTAGCGGGACCTACAATGAGCAGTTCTTC,CASSQPTSGTYNEQFF
.,14,TRBV2,.,TRBJ1-2,TGTGCCAGCAGTGAACGGTCGAGCTTCTATGGCTACACCTTC,CASSERSSFYGYTF
.,15,TRBV2,TRBD1,TRBJ1-6,TGTGCCAGCAGTGGAACAGGGGGCTATAATTCACCCCTCCACTTT,CASSGTGGYNSPLHF